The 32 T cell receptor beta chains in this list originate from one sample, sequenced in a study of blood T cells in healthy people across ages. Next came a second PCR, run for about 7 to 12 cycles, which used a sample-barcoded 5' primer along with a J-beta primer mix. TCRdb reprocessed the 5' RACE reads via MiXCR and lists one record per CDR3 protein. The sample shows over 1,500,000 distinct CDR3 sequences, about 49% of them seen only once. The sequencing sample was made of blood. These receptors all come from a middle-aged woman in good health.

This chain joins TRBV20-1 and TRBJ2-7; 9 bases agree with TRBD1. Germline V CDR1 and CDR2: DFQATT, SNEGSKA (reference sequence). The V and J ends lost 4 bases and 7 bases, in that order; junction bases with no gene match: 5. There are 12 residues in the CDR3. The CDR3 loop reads CSANRGLGEQYF. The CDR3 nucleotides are TGCAGTGCTAACAGGGGGCTTGGGGAGCAGTACTTC.

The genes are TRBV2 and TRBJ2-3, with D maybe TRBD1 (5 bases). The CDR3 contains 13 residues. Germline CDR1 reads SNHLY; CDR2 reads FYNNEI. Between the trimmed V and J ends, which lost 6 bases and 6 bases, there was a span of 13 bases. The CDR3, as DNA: TGTGCCAGCAGAGGGGCAAACCGCGATACGCAGTATTTT. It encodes CASRGANRDTQYF.

CDR3 residues: CSAKDRGWGNYGYTF. The CDR3 nucleotides are TGCAGTGCGAAGGACAGGGGTTGGGGTAACTATGGCTACACCTTC. V is TRBV20-1 and J is TRBJ1-2; 9 bases match TRBD1. From germline, CDR1 is DFQATT and CDR2 SNEGSKA (reference sequence). The CDR3 has 15 amino acids. With 6 bases clipped from V and 1 base from J, the junction kept 9 bases outside the gene matches.

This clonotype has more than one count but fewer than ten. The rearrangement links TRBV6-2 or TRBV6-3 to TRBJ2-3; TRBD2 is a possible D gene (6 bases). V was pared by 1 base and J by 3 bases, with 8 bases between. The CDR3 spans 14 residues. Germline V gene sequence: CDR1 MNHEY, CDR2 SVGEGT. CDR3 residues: CASSYFAGTDTQYF. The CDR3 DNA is TGTGCCAGCAGTTACTTCGCGGGGACAGATACGCAGTATTTT.

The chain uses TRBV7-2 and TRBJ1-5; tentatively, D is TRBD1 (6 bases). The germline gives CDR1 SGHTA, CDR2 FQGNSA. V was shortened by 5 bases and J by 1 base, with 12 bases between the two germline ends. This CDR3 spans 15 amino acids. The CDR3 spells CASSRGGNSNQPQHF. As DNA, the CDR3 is TGTGCCAGCAGCAGGGGGGGTAACAGCAATCAGCCCCAGCATTTT.

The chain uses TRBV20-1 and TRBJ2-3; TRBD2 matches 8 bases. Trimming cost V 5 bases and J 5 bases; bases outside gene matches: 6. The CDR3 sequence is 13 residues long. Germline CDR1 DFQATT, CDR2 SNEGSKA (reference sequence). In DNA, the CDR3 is TGCAGTGCTCCCCCAGCGGGGGAAGATACGCAGTATTTT. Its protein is CSAPPAGEDTQYF.

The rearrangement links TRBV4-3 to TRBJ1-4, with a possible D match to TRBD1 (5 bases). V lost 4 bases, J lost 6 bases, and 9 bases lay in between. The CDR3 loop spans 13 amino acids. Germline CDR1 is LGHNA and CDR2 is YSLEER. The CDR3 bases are TGCGCCAGCAGCCGGGACGGAGATGAAAAACTGTTTTTT. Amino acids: CASSRDGDEKLFF.

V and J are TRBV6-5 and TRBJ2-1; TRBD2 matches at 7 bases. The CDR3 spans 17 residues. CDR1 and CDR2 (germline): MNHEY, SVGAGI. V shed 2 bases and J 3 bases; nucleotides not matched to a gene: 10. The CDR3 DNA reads TGTGCCAGCAGTTACACACTTCCCGGGACTATCTACAATGAGCAGTTCTTC. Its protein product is CASSYTLPGTIYNEQFF.

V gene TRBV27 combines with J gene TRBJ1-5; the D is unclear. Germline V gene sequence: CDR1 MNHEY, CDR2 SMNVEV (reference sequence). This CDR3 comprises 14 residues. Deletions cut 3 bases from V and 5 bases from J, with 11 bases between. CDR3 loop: CASSLRFGDQPQHF. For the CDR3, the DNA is TGTGCCAGCAGTTTGCGGTTCGGGGATCAGCCCCAGCATTTT.

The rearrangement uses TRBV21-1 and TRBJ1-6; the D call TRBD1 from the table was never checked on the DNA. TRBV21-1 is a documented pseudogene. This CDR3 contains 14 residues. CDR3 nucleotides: TGTGCCAGCAGCAAAGGCCCCTCTGGGCCAACTCTCCACTTT. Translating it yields CASSKGPSGPTLHF.

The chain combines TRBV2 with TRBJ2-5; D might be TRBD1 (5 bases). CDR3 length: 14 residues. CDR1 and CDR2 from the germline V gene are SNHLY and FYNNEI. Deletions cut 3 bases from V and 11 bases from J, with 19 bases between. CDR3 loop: CASSDGRVYNEQYF. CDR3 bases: TGTGCCAGCAGTGATGGCAGGGTCTACAATGAGCAGTACTTC. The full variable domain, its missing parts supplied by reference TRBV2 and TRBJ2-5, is EPEVTQTPSHQVTQMGQEVILRCVPISNHLYFYWYRQILGQKVEFLVSFYNNEISEKSEIFDDQFSVERPDGSNFTLKIRSTKLEDSAMYFCASSDGRVYNEQYFGPGTRLLVL.

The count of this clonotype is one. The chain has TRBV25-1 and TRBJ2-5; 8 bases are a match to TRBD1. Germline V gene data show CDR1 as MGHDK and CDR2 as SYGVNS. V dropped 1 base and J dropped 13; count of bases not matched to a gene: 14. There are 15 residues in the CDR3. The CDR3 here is CASSEWRTGKYERYF. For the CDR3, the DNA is TGTGCCAGCAGTGAATGGAGGACAGGGAAATACGAGCGGTACTTC.

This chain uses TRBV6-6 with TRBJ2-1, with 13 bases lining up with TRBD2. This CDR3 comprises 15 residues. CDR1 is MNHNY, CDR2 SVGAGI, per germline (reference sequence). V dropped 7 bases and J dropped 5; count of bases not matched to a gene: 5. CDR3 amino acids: CASITGTSGDNEQFF. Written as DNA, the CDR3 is TGTGCCAGCATTACCGGGACTAGCGGGGACAATGAGCAGTTCTTC.

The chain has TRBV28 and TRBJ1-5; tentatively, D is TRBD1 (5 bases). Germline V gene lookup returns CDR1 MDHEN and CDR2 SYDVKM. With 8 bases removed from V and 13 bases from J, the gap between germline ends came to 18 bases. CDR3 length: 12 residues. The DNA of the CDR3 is TGTGCCAGCGGTGTAGGGACTCGGGATCAGCATTTT. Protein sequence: CASGVGTRDQHF.

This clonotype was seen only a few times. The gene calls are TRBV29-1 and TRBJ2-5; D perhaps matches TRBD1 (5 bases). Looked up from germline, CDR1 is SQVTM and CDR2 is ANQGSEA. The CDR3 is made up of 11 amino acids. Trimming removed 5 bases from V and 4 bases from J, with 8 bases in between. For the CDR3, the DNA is TGCAGCGTTCAGGGCCGAGAGACCCAGTACTTC. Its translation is CSVQGRETQYF.

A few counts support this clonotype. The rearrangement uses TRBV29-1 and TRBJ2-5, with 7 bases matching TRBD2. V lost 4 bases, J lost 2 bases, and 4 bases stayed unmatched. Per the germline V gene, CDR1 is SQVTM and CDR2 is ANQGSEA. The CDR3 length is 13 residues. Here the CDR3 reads CSVVGEGQETQYF. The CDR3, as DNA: TGCAGCGTTGTCGGGGAGGGTCAAGAGACCCAGTACTTC.

For the CDR3, the DNA is TGTGCCAGCAGCTTATCAGGGCCCTCGGATCAGCCCCAGCATTTT. Translation: CASSLSGPSDQPQHF. The chain carries TRBV7-2 and TRBJ1-5, with D possibly matching TRBD1 (5 bases). Germline V gene lookup returns CDR1 SGHTA and CDR2 FQGNSA. The CDR3 spans 15 residues. Between the trimmed V and J ends, which lost 2 bases and 5 bases, there was a span of 13 bases.

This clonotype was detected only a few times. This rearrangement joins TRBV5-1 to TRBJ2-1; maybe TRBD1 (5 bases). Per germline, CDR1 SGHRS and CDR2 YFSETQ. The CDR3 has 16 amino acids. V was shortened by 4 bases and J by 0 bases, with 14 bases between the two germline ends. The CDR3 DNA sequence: TGCGCCAGCAGCCCCACAGGTTTAGGCTCCTACAATGAGCAGTTCTTC. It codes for CASSPTGLGSYNEQFF.

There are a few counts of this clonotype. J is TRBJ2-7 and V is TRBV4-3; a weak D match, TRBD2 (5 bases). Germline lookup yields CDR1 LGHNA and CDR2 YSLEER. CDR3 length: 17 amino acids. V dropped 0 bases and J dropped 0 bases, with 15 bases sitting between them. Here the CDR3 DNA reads TGCGCCAGCAGCCAAGATCACGGCGGGCTGAGCTCCTACGAGCAGTACTTC. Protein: CASSQDHGGLSSYEQYF.

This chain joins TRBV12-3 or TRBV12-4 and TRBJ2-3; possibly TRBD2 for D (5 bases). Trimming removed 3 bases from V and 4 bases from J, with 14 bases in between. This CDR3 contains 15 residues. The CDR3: CASSLGRTRADTQYF. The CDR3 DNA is TGTGCCAGCAGTTTGGGCCGTACTAGGGCAGATACGCAGTATTTT.

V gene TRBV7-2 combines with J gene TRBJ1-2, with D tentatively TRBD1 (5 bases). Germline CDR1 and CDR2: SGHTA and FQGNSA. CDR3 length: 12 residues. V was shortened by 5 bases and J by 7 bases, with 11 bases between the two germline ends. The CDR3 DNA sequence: TGTGCCAGCAGCATGCTTAGGGGTGGCTACACCTTC. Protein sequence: CASSMLRGGYTF.

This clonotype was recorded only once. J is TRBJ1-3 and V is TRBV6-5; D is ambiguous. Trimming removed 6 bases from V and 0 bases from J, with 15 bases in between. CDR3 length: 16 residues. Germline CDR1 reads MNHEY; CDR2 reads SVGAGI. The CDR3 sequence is CASRKAPAHSGNTIYF. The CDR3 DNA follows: TGTGCCAGCAGAAAAGCCCCGGCCCACTCTGGAAACACCATATATTTT.

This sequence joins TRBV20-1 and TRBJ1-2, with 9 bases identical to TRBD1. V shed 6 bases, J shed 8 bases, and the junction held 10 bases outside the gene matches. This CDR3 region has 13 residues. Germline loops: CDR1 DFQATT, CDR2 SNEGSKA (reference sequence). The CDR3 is CSAGVGTGRGYTF. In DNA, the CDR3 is TGCAGTGCGGGGGTAGGGACAGGGAGAGGCTACACCTTC.

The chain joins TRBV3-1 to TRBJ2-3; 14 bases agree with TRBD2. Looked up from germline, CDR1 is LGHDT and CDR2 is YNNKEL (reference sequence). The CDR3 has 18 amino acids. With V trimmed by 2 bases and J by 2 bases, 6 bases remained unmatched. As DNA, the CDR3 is TGTGCCAGCAGCCAAAGAAGGACTAGCGGGGGGACCACAGATACGCAGTATTTT. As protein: CASSQRRTSGGTTDTQYF.

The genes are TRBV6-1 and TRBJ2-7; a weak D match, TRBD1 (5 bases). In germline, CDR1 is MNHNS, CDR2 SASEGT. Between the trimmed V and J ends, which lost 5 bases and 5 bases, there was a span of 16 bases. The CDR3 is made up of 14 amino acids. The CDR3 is CASSSRWGHNEQYF. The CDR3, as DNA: TGTGCCAGCAGTTCCAGATGGGGCCACAACGAGCAGTACTTC.

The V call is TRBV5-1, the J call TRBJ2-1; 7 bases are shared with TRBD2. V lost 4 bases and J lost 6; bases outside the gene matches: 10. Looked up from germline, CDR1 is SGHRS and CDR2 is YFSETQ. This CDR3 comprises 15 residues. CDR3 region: CASSAAGTNVNEQFF. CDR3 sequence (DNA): TGCGCCAGCAGCGCGGCCGGGACTAACGTCAATGAGCAGTTCTTC. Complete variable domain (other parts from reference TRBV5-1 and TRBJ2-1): KAGVTQTPRYLIKTRGQQVTLSCSPISGHRSVSWYQQTPGQGLQFLFEYFSETQRNKGNFPGRFSGRQFSNSRSEMNVSTLELGDSALYLCASSAAGTNVNEQFFGPGTRLTVL.

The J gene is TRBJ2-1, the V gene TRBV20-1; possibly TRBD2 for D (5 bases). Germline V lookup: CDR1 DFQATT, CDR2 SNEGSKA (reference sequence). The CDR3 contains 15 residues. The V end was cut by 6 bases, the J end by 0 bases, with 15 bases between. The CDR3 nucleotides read TGCAGTGCGTCGGGAACGCCGAGCTCCTACAATGAGCAGTTCTTC. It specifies CSASGTPSSYNEQFF.

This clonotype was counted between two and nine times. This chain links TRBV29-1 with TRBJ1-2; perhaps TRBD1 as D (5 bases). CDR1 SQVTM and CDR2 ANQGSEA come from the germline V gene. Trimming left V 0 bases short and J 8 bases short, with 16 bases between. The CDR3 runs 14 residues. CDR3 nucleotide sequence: TGCAGCGTTGAAGATCGCCAGGGTTCAAAGGGCTACACCTTC. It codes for CSVEDRQGSKGYTF. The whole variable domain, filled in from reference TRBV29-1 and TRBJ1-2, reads SAVISQKPSRDICQRGTSLTIQCQVDSQVTMMFWYRQQPGQSLTLIATANQGSEATYESGFVIDKFPISRPNLTFSTLTVSNMSPEDSSIYLCSVEDRQGSKGYTFGSGTRLTVV.

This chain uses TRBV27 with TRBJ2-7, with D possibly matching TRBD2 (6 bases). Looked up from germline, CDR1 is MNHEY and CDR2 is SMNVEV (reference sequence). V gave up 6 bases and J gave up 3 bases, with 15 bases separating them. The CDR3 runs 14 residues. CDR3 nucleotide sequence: TGTGCCAGCAGGGACTACTCGGGGGACTACGAGCAGTACTTC. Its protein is CASRDYSGDYEQYF.

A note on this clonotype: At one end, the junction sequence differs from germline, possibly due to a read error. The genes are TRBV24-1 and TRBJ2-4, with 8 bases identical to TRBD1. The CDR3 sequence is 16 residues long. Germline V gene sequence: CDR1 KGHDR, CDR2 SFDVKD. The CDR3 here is CATSDPRTGTKTIQYF. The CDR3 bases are TGTGCCACCAGTGATCCCCGGACAGGGACCAAAACCATTCAGTACTTC.

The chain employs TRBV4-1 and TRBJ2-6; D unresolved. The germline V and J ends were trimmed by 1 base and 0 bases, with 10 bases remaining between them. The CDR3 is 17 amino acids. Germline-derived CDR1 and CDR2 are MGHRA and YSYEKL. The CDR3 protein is CASSQAPGSSGANVLTF. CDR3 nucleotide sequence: TGCGCCAGCAGCCAAGCTCCCGGTAGCTCTGGGGCCAACGTCCTGACTTTC.

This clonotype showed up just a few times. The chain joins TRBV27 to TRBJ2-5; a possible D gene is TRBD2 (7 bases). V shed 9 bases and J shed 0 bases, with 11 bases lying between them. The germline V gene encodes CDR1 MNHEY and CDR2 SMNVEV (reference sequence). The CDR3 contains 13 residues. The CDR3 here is CASGGGYQETQYF. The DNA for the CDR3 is TGTGCCAGTGGGGGGGGCTACCAAGAGACCCAGTACTTC.